The clone carrying this T cell receptor (beta chain) occurred a few times. Its antigen is as yet unknown. This record belongs to a study of vaccination effects on CD4 cells after COVID-19. Some clones are missing from TCRdb's copy, which holds only in-frame ones; the method was immunoSEQ multiplex PCR. The table shows about 48,000 clones, with 50% to 70% occurring only once. The CDR3 runs to 14 residues. Germline V gene sequence: CDR1 LGHDT, CDR2 YNNKEL (reference sequence). V was cut by 4 bases and J by 3 bases, with 12 bases left in between. Following culture for under 12 days, CD4+ T cells were isolated. IL-2 medium supplanted half the medium on days 3 and 7.

The gene calls are TRBV3-1 (or the pseudogene TRBV3-2) and TRBJ1-2, with a tentative D call TRBD1 (5 bases). The source of this sequence is a human donor who received a COVID-19 vaccine. The sample here was CD4+ T cells from PBMCs cultured without peptide, taken before COVID-19 vaccination. The DNA of the CDR3 is TGTGCCAGCAGCCCTTTTCAGGGCTACTATGGCTACACCTTC. Residues: CASSPFQGYYGYTF.